These 21 T cell receptor beta chains came from one sample sequenced in a study of long-term antiretroviral therapy in people with HIV. immunoSEQ v3.0 was run at survey level. Clones were read by immunoSEQ multiplex PCR, and TCRdb kept only the in-frame ones, dropping some. Among under 7,000 clones listed, roughly 78% were seen once. The specimen comprised unsorted PBMCs, sampled 1.8 years before starting antiretroviral therapy. These receptors were taken from a man aged 35 to 55 with HIV.

This clone is a singleton in its sample. The chain is built from TRBV5-4 and TRBJ2-5; 8 bases fit TRBD2. This CDR3 has 15 amino acids. The trim removed 0 bases at V and 2 bases at J, leaving 3 bases unmatched. Germline CDR1 is SGHNT and CDR2 is YYREEE (reference sequence). The DNA of the CDR3 is TGTGCCAGCAGCTTGGAACTAGCGGTTCAAGAGACCCAGTACTTC. This sequence encodes CASSLELAVQETQYF. Based on the CDR3 plus reference TRBV5-4 and TRBJ2-5, the full variable domain is ETGVTQSPTHLIKTRGQQVTLRCSSQSGHNTVSWYQQALGQGPQFIFQYYREEENGRGNFPPRFSGLQFPNYSSELNVNALELDDSALYLCASSLELAVQETQYFGPGTRLLVL.

V usage is TRBV25-1 and J usage is TRBJ2-3; 14 bases are shared with TRBD2. V trimming: 1 base; J trimming: 4 bases; junction bases outside the gene matches: 7. CDR1 and CDR2 from the germline V gene are MGHDK and SYGVNS. This CDR3 comprises 18 residues. The CDR3 region is CASSEFGTSGRWADTQYF. In DNA form, the CDR3 reads TGTGCCAGCAGTGAATTCGGGACTAGCGGGAGATGGGCAGATACGCAGTATTTT.

The gene calls are TRBV7-9 and TRBJ2-5; D is possibly TRBD2 (6 bases). V lost 6 bases and J lost 5, with 13 bases in between. The CDR3 runs 13 residues. Germline V gene lookup returns CDR1 SEHNR and CDR2 FQNEAQ (reference sequence). CDR3 region: CASRFEGGETQYF. The CDR3 nucleotides read TGTGCCAGCAGATTCGAAGGAGGGGAGACCCAGTACTTC.

V is TRBV28 and J is TRBJ1-2; TRBD1 matches 9 bases. The CDR3 has 15 residues. The J segment lost 5 bases and the V segment lost 5 bases, leaving 9 bases of the junction unmatched. The germline V gene has CDR1 MDHEN and CDR2 SYDVKM. This CDR3 is CASSPGTGIQYGYTF. The CDR3 nucleotides read TGTGCCAGCAGTCCAGGGACAGGGATCCAGTATGGCTACACCTTC.

The V gene is TRBV7-3, the J gene TRBJ2-3; weak D call: TRBD2 (6 bases). Germline V gives CDR1 SGHTA, CDR2 FQGTGA. The V and J ends lost 3 bases and 8 bases respectively, with 12 bases between them. This CDR3 spans 13 amino acids. The CDR3 DNA is TGTGCCAGCAGCTTTGACGGGAGAGGTACGCAGTATTTT. Translation: CASSFDGRGTQYF.

V usage is TRBV9 and J usage is TRBJ1-1; D is unresolved. V gave up 5 bases and J gave up 6 bases, with 14 bases separating them. This CDR3 has 13 residues. Germline-derived CDR1 and CDR2 are SGDLS and YYNGEE. The CDR3: CASSYPPGAEAFF. The DNA for the CDR3 is TGTGCCAGCAGTTATCCTCCGGGAGCTGAAGCTTTCTTT.

The chain has TRBV5-4 and TRBJ2-2; TRBD1 matches 7 bases. Germline V gene data show CDR1 as SGHNT and CDR2 as YYREEE (reference sequence). Losses at the gene ends were 3 bases for V and 3 bases for J; bases not matched to a gene: 5. This CDR3 comprises 15 residues. In nucleotides, the CDR3 is TGTGCCAGCAGCTCCCGGGACAGACACACCGGGGAGCTGTTTTTT. This codes for CASSSRDRHTGELFF.

V usage is TRBV6-1 and J usage is TRBJ1-5; TRBD1 matches at 8 bases. CDR1 MNHNS and CDR2 SASEGT come from the germline V gene. Trimming removed 7 bases from V and 6 bases from J; junction bases left unmatched: 5. This CDR3 is built from 13 residues. The DNA of the CDR3 is TGTGCCAGCATGGACAGGGAGAGTCAGCCCCAGCATTTT. Translation gives CASMDRESQPQHF.

This chain connects TRBV10-3 to TRBJ2-7; D remains unclear. Germline V CDR1 and CDR2: ENHRY, SYGVKD. V lost 0 bases to trimming and J lost 0 bases, with 12 bases between them. This CDR3 contains 16 residues. CDR3 nucleotide sequence: TGTGCCATCAGTGAGTCAAAGACTTTCAGCTCCTACGAGCAGTACTTC. Protein product: CAISESKTFSSYEQYF.

This sequence joins TRBV28 and TRBJ2-7, with a possible D match to TRBD2 (5 bases). The CDR3 is made up of 17 amino acids. The V gene lost 3 bases and the J gene lost 4 bases, with 22 bases spanning the gap. Germline V gene data show CDR1 as MDHEN and CDR2 as SYDVKM. The CDR3 region has the DNA TGTGCCAGCAGTTTTGAATCGAGGGCTATCGGTTTATACGAGCAGTACTTC. Residues: CASSFESRAIGLYEQYF.

This clone is termed medium-sized (0.01 to 0.1%). The genes are TRBV11-2 and TRBJ1-2, with D possibly TRBD1 on 6 matching bases. The CDR3 extends over 15 amino acids. V was clipped by 1 base and J by 0 bases, with 9 bases between them. CDR1 and CDR2 (germline): SGHAT, FQNNGV. The CDR3 region is CASSLGAGANYGYTF. In DNA form, the CDR3 reads TGTGCCAGCAGCTTAGGGGCAGGGGCTAACTATGGCTACACCTTC.

This clone was observed a single time. The rearrangement uses TRBV14 and TRBJ2-1; D might be TRBD1 or TRBD2, each matching 5 bases. Deletions cut 6 bases from V and 5 bases from J, with 14 bases between. Germline CDR1 is SGHDN and CDR2 is FVKESK. CDR3 size: 14 residues. The CDR3: CASRRGGRNNEQFF. CDR3 nucleotides: TGTGCCAGCAGGAGGGGTGGTCGTAACAATGAGCAGTTCTTC.

The rearrangement joins TRBV19 to TRBJ1-1; D gene unclear. This CDR3 has 15 residues. Germline V gene lookup returns CDR1 LNHDA and CDR2 SQIVND (reference sequence). Trimming left V 7 bases short and J 1 base short, with 16 bases between. CDR3 bases: TGTGCCAGTAAACTTTATGGGGAAGGGAACACTGAAGCTTTCTTT. Translating it yields CASKLYGEGNTEAFF.

The CDR3 DNA reads as TGTGCCAGCAGCCCAACCAGGCCCGGAGGGTTTCAGCCCCAGCATTTT. Translating gives CASSPTRPGGFQPQHF. The V gene is TRBV7-2, the J gene TRBJ1-5, with no clear D. The V gene lost 5 bases and the J gene lost 6 bases, with 20 bases spanning the gap. In germline, CDR1 is SGHTA, CDR2 FQGNSA. The CDR3 runs 16 residues.

This chain connects TRBV19 to TRBJ1-1, with D unclear. Germline CDR1 LNHDA, CDR2 SQIVND (reference sequence). The V and J ends lost 2 bases and 5 bases respectively, with 15 bases between them. This CDR3 spans 15 amino acids. The CDR3 DNA reads as TGTGCCAGTAGTATATCGTTCCCAGTTAATACTGAAGCTTTCTTT. This encodes CASSISFPVNTEAFF.

J is TRBJ1-2 and V is TRBV28; 12 nucleotides match TRBD1. The CDR3 sequence is 15 residues long. J was trimmed by 6 bases and V by 6 bases; bases with no gene match: 8. Germline V gene lookup returns CDR1 MDHEN and CDR2 SYDVKM. The chain's CDR3 is CASRRGTGGTDGYTF. CDR3 sequence (DNA): TGTGCCAGCAGGCGAGGGACAGGGGGCACAGATGGCTACACCTTC.

This chain uses TRBV18 with TRBJ1-5, with D possibly being TRBD1 (6 bases). The CDR3 contains 16 residues. Trimming took 5 bases from V and 1 from J, leaving 15 bases between them. Looked up from germline, CDR1 is KGHSH and CDR2 is LQKENI. CDR3 nucleotide sequence: TGTGCCAGCTCATCGCTTGGGGGGGCCAGCAATCAGCCCCAGCATTTT. Translation: CASSSLGGASNQPQHF.

The rearrangement links TRBV12-5 to TRBJ2-2, with D perhaps TRBD1 (6 bases). This CDR3 has 14 residues. From germline, CDR1 is LGHNT and CDR2 FRNRAP. The V gene lost 5 bases and the J gene lost 7 bases, with 14 bases spanning the gap. This CDR3 reads CASGQQGSGGELFF. The CDR3 DNA sequence: TGTGCTAGTGGTCAACAGGGATCGGGCGGGGAGCTGTTTTTT.

This clone was seen just once. The chain joins TRBV11-1 to TRBJ2-2, with 10 bases lining up with TRBD2. This CDR3 has 17 amino acids. CDR1 and CDR2 (germline): SGHAT, FQDESV (reference sequence). Trimming removed 7 bases from V and 2 bases from J; junction bases left unmatched: 10. This chain's CDR3 is CASNLEGLAANTGELFF. The DNA for the CDR3 is TGTGCCAGCAATTTGGAAGGACTAGCGGCTAACACCGGGGAGCTGTTTTTT.

The chain carries TRBV6-6 and TRBJ2-1, with unresolved D. There are 13 residues in the CDR3. From germline, CDR1 is MNHNY and CDR2 SVGAGI (reference sequence). The V gene lost 0 bases and the J gene lost 6 bases, with 6 bases spanning the gap. CDR3 coding DNA: TGTGCCAGCAGTTACTCGTTTCCCAATGAGCAGTTCTTC. Translating it yields CASSYSFPNEQFF.

DNA of the CDR3: TGTGCCAGCAGCTACCTAGGGGGAAGCACAGATACGCAGTATTTT. It specifies CASSYLGGSTDTQYF. The V and J genes are TRBV7-3 and TRBJ2-3; D possibly corresponds to TRBD1 (6 bases). CDR1 and CDR2 from the germline V gene are SGHTA and FQGTGA. Trimming pared 4 bases from V and 0 bases from J, leaving 11 bases between. The CDR3 spans 15 residues. The full variable domain, rest sourced from reference TRBV7-3 and TRBJ2-3, is GAGVSQTPSNKVTEKGKYVELRCDPISGHTALYWYRQSLGQGPEFLIYFQGTGAADDSGLPNDRFFAVRPEGSVSTLKIQRTERGDSAVYLCASSYLGGSTDTQYFGPGTRLTVL.